One T cell receptor (beta chain) is described in this entry. These data belong to a study of control samples from healthy donors and cancer patients. Sequencing used immunoSEQ multiplex PCR; TCRdb keeps in-frame clones, though not all of them. The sample consists of 82,000 or so clones, around 94% of them appearing once. With 5 bases removed from V and 3 bases from J, the gap between germline ends came to 11 bases. This CDR3 is 15 amino acids long. Germline CDR1 reads SGHTA; CDR2 reads FQGNSA. V and J are TRBV7-2 and TRBJ2-6, with D possibly TRBD1 on 6 matching bases. Sequences were obtained from blood. The clonotype was recovered from a woman aged 18-29 years in good health. This CDR3 reads CASSERTVGANVLTF. The CDR3 region has the DNA TGTGCCAGCAGCGAAAGGACAGTTGGGGCCAACGTCCTGACTTTC.